This entry features one T cell receptor beta chain sequence. What it binds is unknown. This CDR3 is built from 14 residues. Germline CDR1 LGHNA, CDR2 YNFKEQ. V was trimmed by 4 bases and J by 4 bases, leaving 13 bases between them. This entry comes from a study of T cell responses to AZD1222 COVID-19 vaccine. Study as a whole: Pooled samples include second doses given at about 4 or 12 weeks.

TCRdb's table, derived via immunoSEQ multiplex PCR, lists solely in-frame clones and lacks some. The data show about 110,000 clones, roughly nine tenths seen once. Study-level points and caveats: The study identified only five to seven AZD1222 recipients as seropositive at baseline. As reported, nearly half of all spike-specific TCRs target variant regions that are unmutated. Females outnumbered males among donors, who were mostly white British; clonal diversity was possibly underestimated.

The chain joins TRBV4-2 to TRBJ1-2; D perhaps matches TRBD1 (6 bases). Sequences were derived from peripheral blood, sampled on day 0 of AZD1222 vaccination. This TCR was sampled from an adult in good health. The CDR3 region is CASSPRGEGYGYTF. CDR3 bases: TGTGCCAGCAGCCCAAGGGGGGAGGGCTATGGCTACACCTTC.